The 5 T cell receptor beta chains below come from one sample, sequenced in a study of CD8 T cells in ankylosing spondylitis. Their specific antigens are unknown. Study results and caveats: Blood of patients with ankylosing spondylitis appeared to be characterized by a TCR beta motif of eight highly homologous variants.

Each CDR3 protein gets one entry after TCRdb re-called the 5' RACE reads with MiXCR. The table records 300,000 to 400,000 distinct CDR3 sequences, approximately 20% of them present only once. Sequencing input: blood, either unsorted or a sorted T cell fraction (not recorded which). Receptors originate from a male donor with ankylosing spondylitis.

DNA of the CDR3: TGTGCCAGCAGGGATGGGCAGCTGGCATACGAGCAGTACTTC. Protein product: CASRDGQLAYEQYF. The rearrangement uses TRBV27 and TRBJ2-7; D call uncertain. The CDR3 totals 14 residues. V was pared by 6 bases and J by 4 bases, with 16 bases between. Per the germline V gene, CDR1 is MNHEY and CDR2 is SMNVEV (reference sequence).

The gene calls are TRBV5-1 and TRBJ1-2, with D maybe TRBD1 (6 bases). The V gene lost 5 bases and the J gene lost 4 bases, with 15 bases spanning the gap. Per germline, CDR1 SGHRS and CDR2 YFSETQ. This CDR3 is built from 14 residues. The CDR3 DNA reads as TGCGCCAGCAGTTTCGGCATCAGGGGCTATGGCTACACCTTC. It translates to CASSFGIRGYGYTF.

The rearrangement uses TRBV3-1 and TRBJ1-3; 8 bases align to TRBD1. CDR1 is LGHDT, CDR2 YNNKEL, per germline (reference sequence). With V trimmed by 4 bases and J by 0 bases, 8 bases remained unmatched. The CDR3 has 17 amino acids. Written as DNA, the CDR3 is TGTGCCAGCAGCCGACAGACAGGGGCCCGCTCTGGAAACACCATATATTTT. Amino acid sequence: CASSRQTGARSGNTIYF. Full variable domain (outside the CDR3, taken from reference TRBV3-1 and TRBJ1-3): DTAVSQTPKYLVTQMGNDKSIKCEQNLGHDTMYWYKQDSKKFLKIMFSYNNKELIINETVPNRFSPKSPDKAHLNLHINSLELGDSAVYFCASSRQTGARSGNTIYFGEGSWLTVV.

This clonotype was recorded a few times. The genes are TRBV7-2 and TRBJ2-1; 8 positions match TRBD2. V lost 1 base, J lost 6 bases, and 5 bases stayed unmatched. There are 15 residues in the CDR3. Germline V CDR1 and CDR2: SGHTA, FQGNSA. CDR3 coding DNA: TGTGCCAGCAGCTTAGTTGCGGGAGGTGGCAATGAGCAGTTCTTC. This encodes CASSLVAGGGNEQFF.

This clonotype has a handful of counts. This chain uses TRBV6-5 with TRBJ2-1; 9 bases are a match to TRBD1. The CDR3 loop spans 15 amino acids. Trimming cost V 4 bases and J 8 bases; bases outside gene matches: 9. Germline V gene sequence: CDR1 MNHEY, CDR2 SVGAGI. The CDR3 nucleotides are TGTGCCAGCAGTTCGTTGCCCGGGACAGGGTATGAGCAGTTCTTC. It codes for CASSSLPGTGYEQFF.